This T cell receptor (beta chain) was sequenced for a study of blood T cell repertoires in COVID-19. Study-level background: The samples span acute and convalescent COVID-19 from the United States, Italy and Spain. T cells, B-cell-depleted T cells, or PBMCs provided the cDNA or gDNA that served as material.

The CDR3 totals 17 residues. V lost 0 bases and J 0 bases, leaving 13 bases between the germline ends. Original data processing: Using reference gene primer amplification, nucleated cell counts were estimated. This table comes from immunoSEQ multiplex PCR, and its TCRdb copy is limited to in-frame clones, with some not included. D and trimming were read from the DNA, whereas the V and J calls and clone size are those reported in that table. Of 270,000 or so clones in the sample, roughly 85% were seen once. The chain uses TRBV5-3 and TRBJ1-5; D uncertain. TRBV5-3 qualifies as an ORF whose function is uncertain. The TCR originated in a woman between 18 and 30 years old with acute or convalescent COVID-19. The sequenced sample consisted of peripheral blood. CDR3 DNA sequence: TGTGCCAGAAGCTTGGGGCCCAAACGTTATAGCAATCAGCCCCAGCATTTT. Amino acids: CARSLGPKRYSNQPQHF.